These 27 T cell receptor beta chains were all obtained from the same sample, sequenced in a study of blood T cell repertoires in COVID-19. Repertoires were generated with immunoSEQ multiplex PCR, while TCRdb's copy carries only in-frame clones and drops some. In the table there are about 440,000 clones, nearly 90% of which are singletons. The specimen sequenced was PBMCs or T cells enriched from blood (not recorded which). The receptors derive from a woman aged 18 to 35 with acute COVID-19.

The gene calls are TRBV5-8 and TRBJ1-2, with D tentatively TRBD1 (5 bases). The germline CDR1 and CDR2 sequences are SGHTS and YDEGEE. V dropped 2 bases and J dropped 6 bases, with 11 bases sitting between them. The CDR3 contains 13 residues. The CDR3 region has the DNA TGTGCCAGCAGCTTCGAGATGACAGATGGCTACACCTTC. Its translation is CASSFEMTDGYTF.

Remarks on this clone: The identical CDR3 is also encoded by other nucleotide sequences in the sample. This rearrangement joins TRBV5-1 to TRBJ1-4; the match to TRBD1 covers 10 bases. Per germline, CDR1 SGHRS and CDR2 YFSETQ. The V and J ends lost 4 bases and 5 bases, in that order; junction bases with no gene match: 2. The CDR3 loop spans 14 amino acids. In DNA form, the CDR3 reads TGCGCCAGCAGCCTGGGACAGGGGAATGAAAAACTGTTTTTT. It yields the protein CASSLGQGNEKLFF. Together with reference TRBV5-1 and TRBJ1-4, the CDR3 gives the full variable domain: KAGVTQTPRYLIKTRGQQVTLSCSPISGHRSVSWYQQTPGQGLQFLFEYFSETQRNKGNFPGRFSGRQFSNSRSEMNVSTLELGDSALYLCASSLGQGNEKLFFGSGTQLSVL.

The chain uses TRBV28 and TRBJ2-3; 13 nucleotides agree with TRBD2. This CDR3 is built from 17 residues. Trimming at V came to 2 bases and at J to 3 bases, leaving 5 bases not matched to a gene. CDR1 is MDHEN and CDR2 is SYDVKM in the germline V gene. The CDR3 coding sequence is TGTGCCAGCAGTTTAGTGACTAGCGGGAGGCGGACAGATACGCAGTATTTT. It encodes CASSLVTSGRRTDTQYF. The full variable domain, completed using reference TRBV28 and TRBJ2-3, is DVKVTQSSRYLVKRTGEKVFLECVQDMDHENMFWYRQDPGLGLRLIYFSYDVKMKEKGDIPEGYSVSREKKERFSLILESASTNQTSMYLCASSLVTSGRRTDTQYFGPGTRLTVL.

The V call is TRBV6-6, the J call TRBJ1-5; 7 bases agree with TRBD1. The CDR3 has 16 residues. V lost 3 bases to trimming and J lost 2 bases; unmatched junction nucleotides: 7. Germline V gives CDR1 MNHNY, CDR2 SVGAGI (reference sequence). CDR3 nucleotides: TGTGCCAGCAGTTATGTTACAGGGGTAGGCAATCAGCCCCAGCATTTT. This sequence encodes CASSYVTGVGNQPQHF.

The chain carries TRBV6-5 and TRBJ1-2, with D possibly TRBD1 on 6 matching bases. From germline, CDR1 is MNHEY and CDR2 SVGAGI. The CDR3 totals 12 residues. Trimming cost V 7 bases and J 4 bases, with 10 bases left between them. This CDR3 reads CASTATGYGYTF. CDR3 sequence (DNA): TGTGCCAGCACCGCGACAGGCTATGGCTACACCTTC.

The J gene is TRBJ2-1, the V gene TRBV4-3, with 7 bases matching TRBD2. Germline lookup yields CDR1 LGHNA and CDR2 YSLEER. The trim removed 3 bases at V and 0 bases at J, leaving 2 bases unmatched. The CDR3 is 15 residues long. CDR3 nucleotide sequence: TGCGCCAGCAGCCAGGCTAGCGGCTCCTACAATGAGCAGTTCTTC. It yields the protein CASSQASGSYNEQFF.

This chain uses TRBV10-3 with TRBJ2-7, with 9 bases aligning to TRBD1. With V trimmed by 3 bases and J by 1 base, 13 bases remained unmatched. This CDR3 region has 18 residues. Germline values: CDR1 ENHRY, CDR2 SYGVKD. CDR3 sequence: CAISDRSRQGVISYEQYF. CDR3 nucleotides: TGTGCCATCAGTGATCGGTCCAGACAGGGGGTAATTTCCTACGAGCAGTACTTC.

This clone was found a few times. The gene calls are TRBV5-4 and TRBJ1-1; perhaps TRBD1 as D (6 bases). Trimming removed 4 bases at V and 3 bases at J, with 10 bases between. The CDR3 extends over 13 amino acids. The germline V gene encodes CDR1 SGHNT and CDR2 YYREEE (reference sequence). CDR3 sequence reads: CASSRGQYTEAFF. The CDR3 bases are TGTGCCAGCAGCAGAGGACAGTACACTGAAGCTTTCTTT.

This clone has more than one count but fewer than ten. The chain carries TRBV5-1 and TRBJ2-1; TRBD2 is a possible D gene (6 bases). Germline V CDR1 and CDR2: SGHRS, YFSETQ. This CDR3 is built from 17 residues. The V gene lost 1 base and the J gene lost 5 bases, with 19 bases spanning the gap. CDR3 region: CASSLYGSQRIDNEQFF. In DNA form, the CDR3 reads TGCGCCAGCAGCTTGTACGGGAGCCAACGGATCGACAATGAGCAGTTCTTC. Based on the CDR3 plus reference TRBV5-1 and TRBJ2-1, the full variable domain is KAGVTQTPRYLIKTRGQQVTLSCSPISGHRSVSWYQQTPGQGLQFLFEYFSETQRNKGNFPGRFSGRQFSNSRSEMNVSTLELGDSALYLCASSLYGSQRIDNEQFFGPGTRLTVL.

Turning to this clone: Its ends do not fully match the called genes, so a read error is possible. The V and J genes are TRBV24-1 and TRBJ2-7; D gene uncertain. Germline lookup yields CDR1 KGHDR and CDR2 SFDVKD. The CDR3 sequence is 12 residues long. As DNA, the CDR3 is TGCCACGATCTACTTTACGCTTTTGAGCAGTACTTC. Encoded protein: CHDLLYAFEQYF.

Only one count was recorded for this clone. The chain combines TRBV7-2 with TRBJ2-3; no reliable D call. Germline CDR1 SGHTA, CDR2 FQGNSA. V dropped 1 base and J dropped 2 bases, with 7 bases sitting between them. CDR3 size: 14 residues. This chain's CDR3 is CASSLVQLTDTQYF. CDR3 DNA: TGTGCCAGCAGCTTAGTTCAACTCACAGATACGCAGTATTTT.

J is TRBJ1-3 and V is TRBV5-4; a weak D match, TRBD1 (6 bases). V lost 4 bases, J lost 0 bases, and 17 bases lay in between. This CDR3 spans 17 amino acids. From germline, CDR1 is SGHNT and CDR2 YYREEE (reference sequence). The DNA of the CDR3 is TGTGCCAGCAGCCGATCCCAGGGGCTAGGCTCTGGAAACACCATATATTTT. This gives the protein CASSRSQGLGSGNTIYF.

The rearrangement uses TRBV6-5 and TRBJ2-2; TRBD2 matches 10 bases. The CDR3 contains 14 residues. Trimming at V came to 7 bases and at J to 3 bases, leaving 2 bases not matched to a gene. Germline V gene data show CDR1 as MNHEY and CDR2 as SVGAGI. CDR3 in amino acids: CASKGLADTGELFF. Written as DNA, the CDR3 is TGTGCCAGCAAAGGACTAGCGGACACCGGGGAGCTGTTTTTT.

This clone was seen only once. This chain connects TRBV29-1 to TRBJ2-1, with 10 bases aligning to TRBD2. V trimming: 2 bases; J trimming: 6 bases; junction bases outside the gene matches: 10. Per the germline V gene, CDR1 is SQVTM and CDR2 is ANQGSEA. CDR3 length: 16 amino acids. The CDR3 nucleotides are TGCAGCGTTGAAAGGGTAGCGGGGGGACTATTCAATGAGCAGTTCTTC. This sequence encodes CSVERVAGGLFNEQFF.

This clone was recorded once. The chain couples TRBV7-2 to TRBJ1-4; perhaps TRBD1 as D (5 bases). CDR3 length: 17 residues. With 1 base removed from V and 0 bases from J, the gap between germline ends came to 12 bases. The germline V gene encodes CDR1 SGHTA and CDR2 FQGNSA. The CDR3 loop reads CASSLVAGSTTNEKLFF. DNA of the CDR3: TGTGCCAGCAGCTTAGTGGCAGGGTCGACAACTAATGAAAAACTGTTTTTT.

The V gene is TRBV7-9, the J gene TRBJ1-1; TRBD1 matches 7 bases. This CDR3 spans 14 amino acids. Losses at the gene ends were 3 bases for V and 5 bases for J; bases not matched to a gene: 6. Germline assignment: CDR1 SEHNR and CDR2 FQNEAQ (reference sequence). CDR3 DNA sequence: TGTGCCAGCAGCTTTGGGACAGCGCGGACTGAAGCTTTCTTT. Translation: CASSFGTARTEAFF.

J is TRBJ2-3 and V is TRBV23-1; 9 nucleotides match TRBD2. Being an ORF, TRBV23-1 has a function that is uncertain. V gave up 7 bases and J gave up 1 base; unmatched junction bases: 9. The CDR3 totals 16 residues. DNA for the CDR3: TGCGCCAGCAAAGGAGGGGCGGGAGGGCGCACAGATACGCAGTATTTT. Its translation is CASKGGAGGRTDTQYF.

This sequence joins TRBV5-5 and TRBJ2-7; perhaps TRBD1 as D (5 bases). The length of the CDR3 is 15 residues. CDR1 SGHKS and CDR2 YYEKEE come from the germline V gene (reference sequence). V was pared by 4 bases and J by 2 bases, with 16 bases between. CDR3 sequence: CASSPEAGPPYEQYF. CDR3 nucleotide sequence: TGTGCCAGCAGCCCAGAGGCAGGGCCTCCCTACGAGCAGTACTTC.

The rearrangement uses TRBV25-1 and TRBJ1-2; D call uncertain. CDR3 length equals 13 residues. V was clipped by 4 bases and J by 1 base, with 7 bases between them. Germline V gives CDR1 MGHDK, CDR2 SYGVNS. The CDR3, as DNA: TGTGCCAGCAGTGGCACTTTTAACTATGGCTACACCTTC. This translates into CASSGTFNYGYTF.

This clone was counted a single time. This chain links TRBV7-9 with TRBJ2-1, with TRBD2 identical over 8 bases. Germline CDR1 and CDR2: SEHNR and FQNEAQ (reference sequence). V lost 5 bases to trimming and J lost 4 bases; unmatched junction nucleotides: 13. The CDR3 length is 17 residues. CDR3 sequence reads: CASSPRPGRGDYNEQFF. Here the CDR3 DNA reads TGTGCCAGCAGCCCGCGTCCGGGGCGGGGGGATTACAATGAGCAGTTCTTC.

The CDR3 protein is CASTISGGSNTGELFF. The DNA for the CDR3 is TGTGCCAGCACCATATCAGGGGGCTCGAACACCGGGGAGCTGTTTTTT. This rearrangement joins TRBV28 to TRBJ2-2; the match to TRBD1 covers 8 bases. CDR1 MDHEN and CDR2 SYDVKM come from the germline V gene. Germline trimming cut 7 bases from V and 0 bases from J; bases unmatched to any gene: 7. This CDR3 comprises 16 residues.

This clone was detected only a few times. V usage is TRBV5-1 and J usage is TRBJ2-7, with 10 bases that match TRBD2. The CDR3 consists of 18 residues. Germline CDR1 reads SGHRS; CDR2 reads YFSETQ. V lost 0 bases, J lost 2 bases, and 11 bases stayed unmatched. Written as DNA, the CDR3 is TGCGCCAGCAGCTTGGAGGGTAGCGGGAGGTCCCGACCCTACGAGCAGTACTTC. Protein: CASSLEGSGRSRPYEQYF.

V is TRBV3-1 (or the pseudogene TRBV3-2) and J is TRBJ2-2; 7 nucleotides line up with TRBD2. Germline V CDR1 and CDR2: LGHDT, YNNKEL (reference sequence). This CDR3 has 15 residues. Losses at the gene ends were 0 bases for V and 6 bases for J; bases not matched to a gene: 4. The CDR3 coding sequence is TGTGCCAGCAGCCAAGAGCTAGCGGTGTCCGGGGAGCTGTTTTTT. It is translated as CASSQELAVSGELFF.

The chain uses TRBV5-5 and TRBJ2-7, with D possibly being TRBD2 (6 bases). The CDR3 has 14 amino acids. Per the germline V gene, CDR1 is SGHKS and CDR2 is YYEKEE (reference sequence). The V end lost 4 bases, the J end lost 1 base, and 12 bases lay between the germline ends. The CDR3 loop reads CASSPGLGSYEQYF. The CDR3 bases are TGTGCCAGCAGCCCGGGACTTGGGTCCTACGAGCAGTACTTC.

The rearrangement uses TRBV11-2 and TRBJ2-7; no firm D call. The V gene lost 0 bases and the J gene lost 3 bases, with 12 bases spanning the gap. The CDR3 has 15 residues. Germline CDR1 reads SGHAT; CDR2 reads FQNNGV. Here the CDR3 reads CASSLDRTSHYEQYF. In DNA, the CDR3 is TGTGCCAGCAGCTTAGATCGAACTTCCCACTACGAGCAGTACTTC.

The chain recombines TRBV5-5 with TRBJ2-7; the D is unclear. CDR1 and CDR2 from the germline V gene are SGHKS and YYEKEE (reference sequence). This CDR3 spans 13 amino acids. The V end lost 2 bases, the J end lost 1 base, and 7 bases lay between the germline ends. CDR3 loop: CASSFLSSYEQYF. In nucleotides, the CDR3 is TGTGCCAGCAGCTTTCTGAGTTCCTACGAGCAGTACTTC.

The chain combines TRBV3-1 (or the pseudogene TRBV3-2) with TRBJ1-3; D possibly corresponds to TRBD1 (6 bases). This CDR3 comprises 14 residues. V lost 4 bases and J lost 8, with 15 bases in between. Germline V gene data show CDR1 as LGHDT and CDR2 as YNNKEL (reference sequence). The CDR3 DNA reads as TGTGCCAGCAGCCCCGGGACAAGTGTTTACACCATATATTTT. Translating gives CASSPGTSVYTIYF.